This TCR beta chain comes out of a study of blood T cell repertoires in COVID-19. Per the original data handling: Scientists estimated how many nucleated cells there were by amplifying reference gene primers. Profiled with immunoSEQ multiplex PCR; TCRdb holds only in-frame clones, not every one. That table supplies the V and J calls and clone size; D and trimming were determined from the DNA. The sample lists just over 300,000 clones; around 84% were seen once. Per germline, CDR1 KGHDR and CDR2 SFDVKD. The CDR3 runs 14 residues. The V end lost 3 bases, the J end lost 2 bases, and 10 bases lay between the germline ends. This study enrolled people aged about 18 to 95 from around 26 US geographic areas. Cohort 3 donors were reported recovered after two negative PCRs, clearance, or symptom resolution.

This TCR was recovered from a man aged 25 to 40 who had recovered from COVID-19. Input material: PBMCs or T cells enriched from blood (not recorded which). The V call is TRBV24-1, the J call TRBJ2-7, with D unclear. This CDR3 is CATSDVNRAYEQYF. The CDR3 coding sequence is TGTGCCACCAGTGATGTAAACAGAGCCTACGAGCAGTACTTC.